One and the same sample provided the 4 T cell receptor beta chains below, sequenced in a study of blood T cell repertoires in COVID-19. Only in-frame clones appear in the TCRdb table, and some are missing; sequencing was by immunoSEQ multiplex PCR. The sample includes 200,000 or so clones, around four fifths of them seen just once. The material sequenced was peripheral blood. These receptors originate from a woman in her thirties or forties with acute or convalescent COVID-19.

The V gene is TRBV2, the J gene TRBJ2-7, with D unclear. The V gene lost 5 bases and the J gene lost 3 bases, with 8 bases spanning the gap. CDR3 size: 12 residues. Per germline, CDR1 SNHLY and CDR2 FYNNEI. CDR3 coding DNA: TGTGCCAGCAGTCGCCAACTCTACGAGCAGTACTTC. Translated: CASSRQLYEQYF.

The chain couples TRBV7-3 to TRBJ1-1; no definite D call. The ends were cut back, 4 bases at V and 1 base at J, with 10 bases in the middle. CDR1 and CDR2 from the germline V gene are SGHTA and FQGTGA. The CDR3 has 14 residues. The CDR3 reads CASSSQGANTEAFF. CDR3 bases: TGTGCCAGCAGCTCTCAAGGAGCGAACACTGAAGCTTTCTTT.

The chain has TRBV28 and TRBJ1-2; no reliable D call. The CDR3 spans 14 residues. Trimming removed 6 bases from V and 4 bases from J, with 15 bases in between. Germline V gives CDR1 MDHEN, CDR2 SYDVKM. The DNA for the CDR3 is TGTGCCAGCAGAGTTTCGTCGGGTTCCTATGGCTACACCTTC. This translates into CASRVSSGSYGYTF.

This clone was seen once. This chain uses TRBV30 with TRBJ1-4; the D gene is possibly TRBD1 (5 bases). From germline, CDR1 is GTSNPN and CDR2 SVGIG (reference sequence). Deletions cut 7 bases from V and 15 bases from J, with 18 bases between. This CDR3 comprises 11 residues. The CDR3: CALPAEAGMFF. The CDR3 DNA follows: TGTGCCTTACCTGCCGAGGCAGGGATGTTTTTT.